These T cell receptor beta chains were read from a single sample in a study of beta chain features in type 1 diabetes. Using immunoSEQ multiplex PCR, the repertoire was profiled, and TCRdb retains in-frame clones only, with some absent. In the table there are some 640,000 clones, around 15% of which are singletons. The sequenced sample consisted of naive CD4+ T cells from blood. These TCRs come from a man aged 18-30 years with type 1 diabetes. The CDR3 runs from the conserved cysteine through the conserved F or W. The order of the fields is CDR3 protein, CDR3 DNA, V gene, J gene, clone size, D gene, CDR3 length. The D gene is left open where the match is weak. Clone size is given for some rows only: seen once, a few or many times, or a class if the clone is expanded.

CDR3: CASWDPGADTQYF; DNA: TGTGCCAGCTGGGACCCAGGAGCAGATACGCAGTATTTT; V: TRBV10-3; J: TRBJ2-3; size: NA; D: NA; length: 13
CDR3: CAWSVSRRSYGYTF; DNA: TGTGCCTGGAGTGTATCTCGCAGGAGTTATGGCTACACCTTC; V: TRBV30; J: TRBJ1-2; size: NA; D: NA; length: 14
CDR3: CASRTGQGRTGELFF; DNA: TGTGCCAGCAGGACTGGACAGGGGCGCACCGGGGAGCTGTTTTTT; V: TRBV21-1; J: TRBJ2-2; size: few; D: NA; length: 15
CDR3: CASSWDRDYEAFF; DNA: TGTGCCAGCAGTTGGGACAGGGACTATGAAGCTTTCTTT; V: TRBV2; J: TRBJ1-1; size: NA; D: TRBD1; length: 13
CDR3: CASSFGGGSETQYF; DNA: TGTGCCAGCAGCTTTGGCGGGGGGTCAGAGACCCAGTACTTC; V: TRBV7-2; J: TRBJ2-5; size: few; D: TRBD2; length: 14
CDR3: CASSPPSVPDAEQFF; DNA: TGTGCCAGCTCACCACCTAGCGTCCCGGATGCCGAGCAGTTCTTC; V: TRBV18; J: TRBJ2-1; size: few; D: NA; length: 15
CDR3: CASSKWTSGRASGANVLTF; DNA: TGTGCCAGCAGCAAATGGACTAGCGGGAGGGCCTCCGGGGCCAACGTCCTGACTTTC; V: TRBV11-2; J: TRBJ2-6; size: few; D: TRBD2; length: 19
CDR3: CSGLQGGYGYTF; DNA: TGCAGCGGCCTCCAGGGGGGCTATGGCTACACCTTC; V: TRBV29-1; J: TRBJ1-2; size: NA; D: TRBD1; length: 12
CDR3: CASSSPVPPSF; DNA: TGTGCCAGCAGCTCCCCGGTACCCCCCTCCTTT; V: TRBV7-9; J: TRBJ1-1; size: NA; D: NA; length: 11
CDR3: CASRPHWSPNTGELFF; DNA: TGTGCCAGCAGACCTCACTGGAGTCCGAACACCGGGGAGCTGTTTTTT; V: TRBV14; J: TRBJ2-2; size: many; D: NA; length: 16
CDR3: CAWSRREPATEAFF; DNA: TGTGCCTGGAGTAGGAGGGAGCCCGCGACTGAAGCTTTCTTT; V: TRBV30; J: TRBJ1-1; size: few; D: NA; length: 14
CDR3: CASSLGGASEKLFF; DNA: TGTGCCAGCAGCTTAGGAGGGGCAAGTGAAAAACTGTTTTTT; V: TRBV7-2; J: TRBJ1-4; size: NA; D: NA; length: 14
CDR3: CASSLPPTPGNTIYF; DNA: TGTGCCAGCAGCTTGCCACCGACCCCTGGAAACACCATATATTTT; V: TRBV11-2; J: TRBJ1-3; size: few; D: NA; length: 15
CDR3: CASSSTEGGVETQYF; DNA: TGTGCCAGCAGTTCAACCGAAGGGGGCGTAGAGACCCAGTACTTC; V: TRBV28; J: TRBJ2-5; size: NA; D: TRBD1; length: 15
CDR3: CASSPSGLALGQYF; DNA: TGTGCCAGCAGTCCCTCGGGACTAGCGCTGGGGCAGTATTTT; V: TRBV6-5; J: TRBJ2-3; size: NA; D: TRBD2; length: 14
CDR3: CSVSGGELRRYTF; DNA: TGCAGCGTCTCCGGGGGAGAATTACGACGCTACACCTTC; V: TRBV29-1; J: TRBJ1-2; size: NA; D: NA; length: 13
CDR3: CASSMGTYEKLFF; DNA: TGTGCCAGCAGTATGGGTACTTATGAAAAACTGTTTTTT; V: TRBV25-1; J: TRBJ1-4; size: NA; D: NA; length: 13
CDR3: CAINAHGGQPQHF; DNA: TGTGCCATCAACGCCCATGGAGGTCAGCCCCAGCATTTT; V: TRBV10-3; J: TRBJ1-5; size: few; D: NA; length: 13
CDR3: CATKDDGELFF; DNA: TGTGCCACCAAGGACGACGGGGAGCTGTTTTTT; V: TRBV10-3; J: TRBJ2-2; size: NA; D: NA; length: 11
CDR3: CASSLGLPLGEQYF; DNA: TGTGCCAGCAGTTTAGGACTGCCTCTTGGGGAGCAGTACTTC; V: TRBV28; J: TRBJ2-7; size: NA; D: NA; length: 14
CDR3: CASSTSSGSSYNEQFF; DNA: TGCGCCAGCAGCACCAGTAGCGGGAGCTCCTACAATGAGCAGTTCTTC; V: TRBV5-1; J: TRBJ2-1; size: NA; D: TRBD2; length: 16
CDR3: CASRASVSTDTQYF; DNA: TGTGCCAGCAGGGCTAGCGTTAGCACAGATACGCAGTATTTT; V: TRBV11-2; J: TRBJ2-3; size: few; D: NA; length: 14
CDR3: CASSQGTGGEYGYTF; DNA: TGTGCCAGCAGTCAGGGGACAGGTGGGGAGTATGGCTACACCTTC; V: TRBV7-9; J: TRBJ1-2; size: few; D: TRBD1; length: 15
CDR3: CASSLSDSRNHNEQFF; DNA: TGCGCCAGCAGCCTGTCGGATAGCCGGAACCACAATGAGCAGTTCTTC; V: TRBV5-1; J: TRBJ2-1; size: NA; D: NA; length: 16
CDR3: CASSVATGTESEQYF; DNA: TGTGCCAGCTCGGTCGCTACCGGGACAGAAAGCGAGCAGTACTTC; V: TRBV18; J: TRBJ2-7; size: few; D: TRBD1; length: 15
CDR3: CASSVTSGGRTDTQYF; DNA: TGTGCCAGCAGCGTAACTAGCGGGGGACGCACAGATACGCAGTATTTT; V: TRBV9; J: TRBJ2-3; size: few; D: TRBD2; length: 16
CDR3: CASSQAERSSFNEQFF; DNA: TGTGCCAGCAGCCAAGCCGAACGGTCCTCCTTCAATGAGCAGTTCTTC; V: TRBV4-2; J: TRBJ2-1; size: NA; D: NA; length: 16
CDR3: CASSEYPGETQYF; DNA: TGTGCCAGCAGTGAATATCCCGGGGAGACCCAGTACTTC; V: TRBV25-1; J: TRBJ2-5; size: NA; D: NA; length: 13
CDR3: CASSLSGDEQFF; DNA: TGCGCCAGCAGCTTGTCGGGCGACGAGCAGTTCTTC; V: TRBV5-1; J: TRBJ2-1; size: NA; D: NA; length: 12
CDR3: CASSKEGTGLGTEAFF; DNA: TGTGCCAGCAGCAAAGAGGGGACAGGGCTTGGCACTGAAGCTTTCTTT; V: TRBV21-1; J: TRBJ1-1; size: few; D: NA; length: 16
CDR3: CASSHRTSGYNEQFF; DNA: TGTGCCAGCAGCCATCGGACTAGCGGTTACAATGAGCAGTTCTTC; V: TRBV14; J: TRBJ2-1; size: few; D: TRBD2; length: 15
CDR3: CASSFNARDNIQYF; DNA: TGTGCCAGCAGTTTCAATGCGAGGGACAACATTCAGTACTTC; V: TRBV5-4; J: TRBJ2-4; size: few; D: NA; length: 14
CDR3: CASSVGLSTDTQYF; DNA: TGTGCCAGCAGCGTTGGACTGAGCACAGATACGCAGTATTTT; V: TRBV11-2; J: TRBJ2-3; size: NA; D: NA; length: 14
CDR3: CAIMKENTGELFF; DNA: TGTGCCATCATGAAAGAGAACACCGGGGAGCTGTTTTTT; V: TRBV10-3; J: TRBJ2-2; size: NA; D: NA; length: 13
CDR3: CASSLVVGQYEQYF; DNA: TGTGCCAGCAGCTTAGTCGTCGGCCAGTACGAGCAGTACTTC; V: TRBV7-2; J: TRBJ2-7; size: few; D: NA; length: 14
CDR3: CASRRTGVGYEQYF; DNA: TGTGCCAGCAGGAGGACAGGGGTCGGATACGAGCAGTACTTC; V: TRBV27; J: TRBJ2-7; size: NA; D: TRBD1; length: 14
CDR3: CASSLTGYNEQFF; DNA: TGTGCCAGTTCCCTCACAGGGTACAATGAGCAGTTCTTC; V: TRBV21-1; J: TRBJ2-1; size: few; D: NA; length: 13
CDR3: CSVGQGGDEQFF; DNA: TGCAGCGTCGGACAGGGTGGCGATGAGCAGTTCTTC; V: TRBV29-1; J: TRBJ2-1; size: few; D: TRBD1; length: 12
CDR3: CASRGVGGYGYTF; DNA: TGTGCCAGCAGGGGAGTTGGTGGCTATGGCTACACCTTC; V: TRBV28; J: TRBJ1-2; size: NA; D: NA; length: 13
CDR3: CAWSVTVPYGYTF; DNA: TGTGCCTGGAGTGTAACCGTTCCCTATGGCTACACCTTC; V: TRBV30; J: TRBJ1-2; size: NA; D: NA; length: 13
CDR3: CASSLSRGYQETQYF; DNA: TGTGCCAGCAGCTTATCGAGGGGGTACCAAGAGACCCAGTACTTC; V: TRBV7-9; J: TRBJ2-5; size: once; D: NA; length: 15
CDR3: CASTSNYVGTGANVLTF; DNA: TGTGCCAGTACCTCTAATTACGTGGGGACCGGGGCCAACGTCCTGACTTTC; V: TRBV19; J: TRBJ2-6; size: NA; D: NA; length: 17
CDR3: CAWKPGSSLSEKLFF; DNA: TGTGCCTGGAAACCGGGCTCATCGCTGTCTGAAAAACTGTTTTTT; V: TRBV30; J: TRBJ1-4; size: few; D: NA; length: 15
CDR3: CASSYSTVTEAFF; DNA: TGTGCCAGCAGTTACTCGACAGTCACTGAAGCTTTCTTT; V: TRBV6-5; J: TRBJ1-1; size: NA; D: NA; length: 13
CDR3: CAIRGDPHEQYF; DNA: TGTGCCATCAGGGGGGACCCACACGAGCAGTACTTC; V: TRBV10-3; J: TRBJ2-7; size: few; D: NA; length: 12
CDR3: CASSLGSYEQYF; DNA: TGTGCCAGCAGCCTCGGGTCCTACGAGCAGTACTTC; V: TRBV7-2; J: TRBJ2-7; size: NA; D: NA; length: 12
CDR3: CASSGTGGNQPQHF; DNA: TGTGCCAGTAGTGGGACGGGGGGCAATCAGCCCCAGCATTTT; V: TRBV19; J: TRBJ1-5; size: few; D: NA; length: 14
CDR3: CSVDGGANYGYTF; DNA: TGCAGCGTTGACGGAGGGGCCAACTATGGCTACACCTTC; V: TRBV29-1; J: TRBJ1-2; size: NA; D: NA; length: 13
CDR3: CASRAAQDNYGYTF; DNA: TGTGCCAGCAGGGCAGCTCAAGATAACTATGGCTACACCTTC; V: TRBV28; J: TRBJ1-2; size: NA; D: NA; length: 14
CDR3: CASSLARLAGGVQDTQYF; DNA: TGTGCCAGCAGCTTAGCGAGGCTAGCGGGAGGGGTTCAGGATACGCAGTATTTT; V: TRBV7-2; J: TRBJ2-3; size: few; D: TRBD2; length: 18
CDR3: CASSYRSGRKTQYF; DNA: TGTGCCAGCAGTTACCGTAGCGGAAGAAAGACCCAGTACTTC; V: TRBV6-6; J: TRBJ2-5; size: few; D: NA; length: 14
CDR3: CASSPQGLGMNTEAFF; DNA: TGTGCCAGCAGCCCACAGGGTTTGGGCATGAACACTGAAGCTTTCTTT; V: TRBV7-3; J: TRBJ1-1; size: NA; D: NA; length: 16
CDR3: CASSLGAWTGSSYEQYF; DNA: TGTGCCAGCAGCTTAGGAGCCTGGACAGGAAGCTCCTACGAGCAGTACTTC; V: TRBV7-9; J: TRBJ2-7; size: few; D: TRBD1; length: 17